This TCR beta chain was recorded in a study of CD8+ T cells in alopecia areata. Findings and caveats of the study: Alopecia totalis/universalis scalp especially showed more expanded CD8+ clones than normal scalp.

The CDR3 contains 18 residues. The V end lost 5 bases, the J end lost 2 bases, and 22 bases lay between the germline ends. CDR1 is MDHEN, CDR2 SYDVKM, per germline. Following RNA extraction, reverse transcription yielded cDNA that acted as the sequencing template. The data were produced by immunoSEQ multiplex PCR, yet TCRdb's version contains in-frame clones alone and is incomplete. Counted here are 65,000 to 95,000 clones, roughly 51% occurring once; the ten biggest clones make up approximately 5.7%. In alopecia areata patients, both lesional scalp punch biopsies and peripheral blood were collected. PBMCs were stained for CD3, CD4 and CD8, and CD4+ and CD8+ T cells were sorted. In its sample, this clone was seen a few times. Antigen: not known.

This chain joins TRBV28 and TRBJ2-1; tentative D call: TRBD2 (5 bases). This receptor was obtained from a human donor with alopecia areata. Sequencing was performed on NKG2D-high CD8+ T cells sorted from blood. In DNA form, the CDR3 reads TGTGCCAGCAGTCTAACCGGACTGCTTAATACACCCTACAATGAGCAGTTCTTC. This translates into CASSLTGLLNTPYNEQFF.